Given below is one T cell receptor beta chain in context. Its binding antigen is unknown. Per-nucleotide qualities are absent, and no much larger clonotype sits a single base away. This entry comes from a study of cytomegalovirus exposure and HLA in healthy donors (dated by TCRdb to 2017 to 2019). Regarding the complete study: In an earlier analysis of 550 to 750 of the donors, about 270 Gb of sequence data and 100 million or so unique TCR beta sequences from about 190 million T cells were reported. Among the approximately 430 genotyped donors, about 83% belonged to the genetic ancestry cluster associated with self-reported Caucasian donors. Four to six DR-DQ haplotypes were handled as single units for association and clustering, since linkage in the cohort was strong. Among roughly 400 genotyped donors of the cohort, an average of about 240,000 unique TCR beta nucleotide sequences was sequenced per donor, of which about 18% were non-productive. In addition to the first cohort of approximately 670 subjects, a separate validation cohort of 120 different subjects was used. To predict cytomegalovirus infection status, the study brought together high-throughput TCR immunosequencing, statistical association of individual TCRs with disease status, and machine learning. Genome-wide SNP genotypes for about 65% of the roughly 670 donors were used in a later genetic analysis, which treated that subset as a discovery cohort. An earlier analysis of several hundred of the donors applied high-throughput TCR beta sequencing to assess whether each TCR beta V gene segment acted as functional or pseudogenic. To study patterns of TCR occurrence, a later analysis re-analyzed previously published TCR beta repertoires from around 670 donors and added high-resolution HLA genotyping. The study aimed to test whether signatures of past pathogen exposure could be identified by cataloging public T cell receptors. The study profiled the T cell repertoires of hundreds of subjects by immunosequencing and related them to cytomegalovirus serostatus. All discovery cohort repertoires had been generated using a single sequencing platform. Donor age, sex, ethnicity and CMV serostatus were collected together with the repertoire data. In the later analysis, no new phenotypic data were used to find candidate immune exposures; instead, reliance was placed on TCR beta sequences and their occurrence across donors. The number of donors typed differed by locus, with about 629-640 for A, B, C, DRB1 and DQB1, 522 for DQA1, about 610 for DPA1, and some 440 for DPB1. Class I and class II HLA loci were covered by the typing at four-digit resolution. An early release that covered about 600 HLA-typed donors contained approximately 300 gigabases of sequencing data and 80 million or so unique TCR sequences.

Library preparation employed the immunoSEQ multiplex PCR assay. For the multiplex PCR, a mixture combining 60 forward primers for TCR Vbeta segments and 13 reverse primers for TCR Jbeta segments was used. The CDR3 region of rearranged TCR beta genes was amplified from genomic DNA with a multiplex PCR assay. On the Illumina HiSeq System, the amplified TCR beta libraries were sequenced as 87-base-pair reads. In the original analysis: A later analysis tallied approximately 87 million unique TCR beta chains across the 666 repertoires, and about 12 million of those chains were shared by two or more donors. A nearest-neighbor algorithm error-corrected the raw reads and collapsed the reads into unique sequences, merging closely related sequences to remove PCR and sequencing errors. Alignment of CDR3 sequences to IMGT reference sequences was used to assign V, D and J gene segments. Each retained sequence needed at least a six-nucleotide match to both a V gene segment and a J gene segment. A rearrangement was called productive if the CDR3 had no stop codons and remained in frame with V and J, and every other rearrangement was called non-productive. Following IMGT convention, CDR3 was defined as the stretch from the second conserved V-encoded cysteine up to the conserved J-encoded phenylalanine. The earlier analysis of 550 to 650 of the donors excluded any sequence lacking an unambiguous match to a single V gene segment. An earlier analysis of a few hundred of the donors called V segments functional above 56.7% productive rearrangements and segregating when the between-donor standard deviation exceeded 5%. A statistical classification framework was built to diagnose cytomegalovirus status from the catalog of TCR beta chain sequences. In a later analysis, V and J genes were assigned by comparing TCR nucleotide sequences against IMGT/GENE-DB human TR gene sequences. Using the TCRdist pipeline, a later analysis assigned CDR3 sequences along with most-parsimonious VDJ recombination scenarios. In a later analysis, every TCR beta chain was defined by the combination of its CDR3 amino acid sequence and its V-gene family, and reads without a unique V-gene family were dropped. To address suspected cross-contamination and a sequencing artifact, a later analysis removed some 620 highly shared, low-generation-probability nucleotide sequences. A later analysis calculated a clonal expansion index for each public chain from normalized within-repertoire ranks of inferred template counts. In a later analysis, generation probabilities were computed with a VDJ recombination model fitted to out-of-frame rearrangements, and the resulting probabilities were checked against IGoR. In a later analysis, hypergeometric tests were used to score TCR-TCR, TCR-HLA and TCR-CMV co-occurrence, with a repertoire-size bias correction applied to TCR pairs. To estimate false discovery rates, a later analysis permuted the HLA or CMV assignments 20 times. In a later analysis, co-occurring TCRs were grouped with DBSCAN, and TCRdist sequence similarity was added when clustering was performed within HLA-allele-positive subsets. Co-occurrence clustering excluded repertoires with fewer than 30,000 or more than 120,000 public chains, plus five with anomalous nucleotide sharing. This is the immuneACCESS table as TCRdb keeps it, with only in-frame sequences that have V and J called. A part of the clones is gone; compared with another copy, unresolved V genes explain less than half, and the rest is unexplained. From that table come the V and J calls and clone size; the DNA was used to work out D and trimming. This sample holds under 300,000 clones; roughly 88% were observed only once. Almost 4% of the sample goes to the ten largest clones.

The research as a whole found: HLA typing was unavailable for some donors at each locus, so association tests used only the typed subset. In a later genetic analysis, a missense DCLRE1C variant was associated with V-gene and J-gene trimming of TCR beta chains, and the association was replicated in an independent cohort. In this cohort, only TCR beta chains were sequenced, and detectable features were limited by the absence of alpha or paired-chain data. According to a later analysis, parvovirus B19, influenza, CMV and Epstein-Barr virus appeared linked to several top co-occurrence clusters. The classifier was reported to diagnose cytomegalovirus status with high specificity and sensitivity in both the original and validation cohorts. The study listed 164 TCR beta chains as associated with cytomegalovirus. The authors suggested that the approach could potentially be extended to other disease states and immunological phenotypes. Compared with equally common non-associated chains, HLA-associated TCR beta chains in a later analysis were more clonally expanded and had lower generation probabilities. Correlated functional status among segregating V segments might be attributable to linkage disequilibrium, but an unknown experimental factor could not be ruled out. When HLA alleles, especially DR and DQ, strongly co-occurred, attributing TCR associations to individual alleles was difficult. Some IMGT-functional V segments, including TRBV6-2 and TRBV6-3, could not be distinguished by the 87-base-pair reads and were therefore excluded. Immune exposure information for the cohort was limited to CMV serostatus. In a later analysis, the rate of TCR association differed among HLA loci, with DRB1 alleles having the most associated TCRs and HLA-C alleles having the fewest. Most TCR sequences were seen in very few donors, while some public TCRs were found in many individuals. Roughly uniform sequencing depth across donors was assumed in presence/absence analyses, although this assumption may not hold. A further reported finding was that TCR beta sequences accurately predicted the HLA-A and HLA-B alleles for most subjects in the first cohort. About 17 rarely observed V segments, including chromosome 9 orphons, were excluded from the earlier analysis of about 500 of the donors because counts were too low. A cluster of highly shared sequence variants was judged likely to represent a technical artifact of the sequencing pipeline. Most CMV-associated TCR beta chains appeared to be HLA-restricted in a later analysis, and the HLA associations seemed to be driven largely by CMV exposure. In an earlier analysis of 450 to 750 of the donors, most TCR beta V segments appeared in productive rearrangements about 90% or about 30% of the time, broadly matching IMGT annotations. A later analysis associated about 16,000 TCR beta sequences with specific HLA alleles at a false discovery rate of 0.05. In vitro tests confirmed that a few of the cytomegalovirus-associated TCR beta chains recognize cytomegalovirus antigens. In a later genetic analysis, fewer N-insertions in productive TCRs were reported among donors in an Asian-associated ancestry cluster than the approximately 670-donor mean.

The cohort comprised several hundred healthy bone marrow donors. At the time of sampling, all cohort members were nominally healthy, though unrecorded immune exposures were likely present. The donor tested CMV seropositive and was one of the 289 seropositive cohort members. A peripheral blood sample was collected from each donor, and TCR beta sequencing was performed on peripheral blood mononuclear cells. Genomic DNA extraction from the blood cell samples was performed with the Qiagen DNeasy Blood Extraction Kit. Cut back by 5 bases and 7 bases, the V and J ends lie 17 bases apart. There are 14 amino acids in the CDR3, from cysteine to phenylalanine inclusive. Solely the CDR3 DNA is kept, with 42 bases framed from the first base. The germline V gene (reference sequence) sets CDR1 to PRHDT and CDR2 to FYEKMQ.

The source of this sequence is a man aged 35 to 55 in good health and CMV-seropositive. Here the chain combines TRBV13 and TRBJ1-1; tentative D gene TRBD1, with 5 bases matching. The specimen sequenced was PBMCs. The CDR3 region has the sequence CASSPTALGREAFF. The sequenced DNA is TGTGCCAGCAGCCCTACCGCCTTGGGGCGTGAAGCTTTCTTT.